This T cell receptor beta chain was sequenced for a study of PD-1 blockade in classical Hodgkin lymphoma. Overall study results and limits: Newly diagnosed patients reportedly had lower baseline TCR diversity than healthy donors. Complete responders' diversity at baseline resembled that of newly diagnosed patients.

Time point specified: cycle 4 day 1 (C4D1), after 6 weeks of nivolumab. Every one of the patients relapsed after autologous stem cell transplantation (brentuximab vedotin exposure was variable). The protocol was immunoSEQ multiplex PCR, while the TCRdb copy is restricted to in-frame clones and leaves out a portion. The sample shows about 110,000 clones, over 85% of them seen only once. This clone appeared a single time. Its target is unknown. The origin of this receptor is a human donor with classical Hodgkin lymphoma. Sequenced material: peripheral blood mononuclear cells (PBMCs), taken before the fourth cycle of nivolumab.

CDR3 in DNA: TGTGCCAGCAGTTACCCGAGGGCCGGGGAGCTGTTTTTT. The encoded protein is CASSYPRAGELFF. The J gene is TRBJ2-2, the V gene TRBV6-5; TRBD2 is a possible D gene (5 bases). Trimming left V 2 bases short and J 6 bases short, with 7 bases between. The CDR3 is 13 residues long. Germline CDR1 MNHEY, CDR2 SVGAGI.